Below, one T cell receptor (beta chain) is given with its context. The antigen is undetermined. CDR1 and CDR2 (germline): LGHNT, FRNRAP. This CDR3 spans 10 amino acids. This entry is derived from a study of beta chain features in type 1 diabetes. Broader study findings: Patients with Type 1 diabetes showed moderately but significantly shorter TCRB CDR3s in all four CD4+ subsets. Insertion counts at VDJ junctions were lower in type 1 diabetes patients, who also showed more deletions there. TCRB rearrangement may or may not be influenced by HLA type; here this remained unresolved. Patients showed naive, central memory and Treg TCRB repertoires that appeared more similar than those of healthy donors. In patients and controls equally, PCR might favor templates that are shorter.

Investigators reverse transcribed all isolated RNA, so they sequenced expressed TCRB transcripts. Some clones are missing from TCRdb's copy, which holds only in-frame ones; the method was immunoSEQ multiplex PCR. This repertoire shows 100,000 to 150,000 clones, roughly a sixth found once; its top ten account for 2.6%. The chain recombines TRBV12-5 with TRBJ2-5; tentatively, D is TRBD2 (5 bases). The receptor was derived from a man aged 18 to 30 with type 1 diabetes. The material sequenced was central memory CD4+ T cells from blood. CDR3 sequence reads: CGIAQETQYF. The CDR3 region has the DNA TGTGGTATAGCGCAGGAGACCCAGTACTTC.